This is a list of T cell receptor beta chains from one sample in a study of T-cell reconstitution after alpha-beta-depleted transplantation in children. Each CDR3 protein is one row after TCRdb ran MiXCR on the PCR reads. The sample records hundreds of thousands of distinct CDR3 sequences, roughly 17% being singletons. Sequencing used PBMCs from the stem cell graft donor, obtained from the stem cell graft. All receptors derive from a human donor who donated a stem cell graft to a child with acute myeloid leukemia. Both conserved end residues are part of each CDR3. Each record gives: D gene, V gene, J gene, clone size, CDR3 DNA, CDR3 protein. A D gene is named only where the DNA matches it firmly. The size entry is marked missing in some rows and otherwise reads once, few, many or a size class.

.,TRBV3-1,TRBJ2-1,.,TGTGCTAGTTGCAGAATCTCCTACAATGAGCAGTTCTTC,CASCRISYNEQFF
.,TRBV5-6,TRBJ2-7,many,TGTGCCAGCAGCTCCAGGGTGTTTGGCGAGCAGTACTTC,CASSSRVFGEQYF
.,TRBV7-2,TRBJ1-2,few,TGTGCCAGCAGCTTGAGGATTTCCTCTGGCTACACCTTC,CASSLRISSGYTF
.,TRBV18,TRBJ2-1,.,TGTGCCAGCTCACCCCCCGACCGGTACAATGAGCAGTTCTTC,CASSPPDRYNEQFF
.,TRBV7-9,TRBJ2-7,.,TGTGCCAGCAGCGATATCTTGGGCAAGCAGTACTTC,CASSDILGKQYF
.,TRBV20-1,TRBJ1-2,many,TGCAGTGCTAGATCCGGCTTCAACTATGGCTACACCTTC,CSARSGFNYGYTF
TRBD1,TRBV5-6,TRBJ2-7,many,TGTGCCAGCAGCTTCCTGGGCAGGGGGTACGAGCAGTACTTC,CASSFLGRGYEQYF
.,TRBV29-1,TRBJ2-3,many,TGCAGCGTTGAAGAGCTCGCTCATACGCAGTATTTT,CSVEELAHTQYF
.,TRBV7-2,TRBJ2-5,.,TGTGCCAGCAGCCCCCACCCGTACCAAGAGACCCAGTACTTC,CASSPHPYQETQYF
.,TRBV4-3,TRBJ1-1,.,TGCGCCAGCAGCCAAGGAACAAGTAGGGGCACTGAAGCTTTCTTT,CASSQGTSRGTEAFF
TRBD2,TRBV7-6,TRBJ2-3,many,TGTGCCAGCAGCTTAGAGGTAGCGGGGAGCACAGATACGCAGTATTTT,CASSLEVAGSTDTQYF
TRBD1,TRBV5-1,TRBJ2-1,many,TGCGCCAGCAATTTCGTCGACAGGGGCCCTTACAATGAGCAGTTCTTC,CASNFVDRGPYNEQFF
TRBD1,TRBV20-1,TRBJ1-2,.,TGCAGTGCCGACGACAGGGGGGTCTATGGCTACACCTTC,CSADDRGVYGYTF
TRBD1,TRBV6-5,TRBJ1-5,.,TGTGCCAGCAGTTACTCGAGGACAGGGGTTCAGCCCCAGCATTTT,CASSYSRTGVQPQHF
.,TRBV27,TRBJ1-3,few,TGTGCCAGCAGTTTATCGGCAGGAGGAAACACCATATATTTT,CASSLSAGGNTIYF
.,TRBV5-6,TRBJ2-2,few,TGTGCCAGCAGCCCCTTAAAGCCCGTGAACACCGGGGAGCTGTTTTTT,CASSPLKPVNTGELFF
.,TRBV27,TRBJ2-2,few,TGTGCCAGCAGTTATAGGTCAGAGTACACCGGGGAGCTGTTTTTT,CASSYRSEYTGELFF
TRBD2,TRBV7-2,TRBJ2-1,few,TGTGCCAGCAGCTTTGGAGCGGGGGGGTATAGTGAGCAGTTCTTC,CASSFGAGGYSEQFF
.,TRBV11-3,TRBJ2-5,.,TGTGCCAGCAGCTGGACGGGAATCGGAGAGACCCAGTACTTC,CASSWTGIGETQYF
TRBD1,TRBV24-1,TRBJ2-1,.,TGTGCCACCAGTGATTTGCGGCCGGGACAGGGGGCTTATGAGCAGTTCTTC,CATSDLRPGQGAYEQFF
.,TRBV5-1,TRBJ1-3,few,TGCGCCAGCAGCCCGGTGAAGTTGGATGGAAACACCATATATTTT,CASSPVKLDGNTIYF
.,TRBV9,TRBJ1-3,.,TGTGCCAGCAGCGTAGCGGGGGGCCAGGCTGGAAACACCATATATTTT,CASSVAGGQAGNTIYF
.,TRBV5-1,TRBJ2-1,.,TGCGCCAGCAGCTTGGACCAAGGGCTAGCGCCTGAGCAGTTCTTC,CASSLDQGLAPEQFF
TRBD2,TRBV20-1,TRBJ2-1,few,TGCAGTGCTCCTCGCTCGGGGGGGCCCGTCAATGAGCAGTTCTTC,CSAPRSGGPVNEQFF
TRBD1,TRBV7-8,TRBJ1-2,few,TGTGCCAGCAGCTTAGTCCGGCAGGGGGCCGGCTACACCTTC,CASSLVRQGAGYTF
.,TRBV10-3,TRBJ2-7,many,TGTGCCATCAGTGAGTCGGAGGACCCAACCGGGGGCTACGAGCAGTACTTC,CAISESEDPTGGYEQYF
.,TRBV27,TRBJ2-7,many,TGTGCCAGCAGCACGCGGGACACCCCTTTCGGTTACGAGCAGTACTTC,CASSTRDTPFGYEQYF
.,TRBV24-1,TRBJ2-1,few,TGTGCCACCAGTGATTTGCCTCGACAGGGAGGGTACAATGAGCAGTTCTTC,CATSDLPRQGGYNEQFF
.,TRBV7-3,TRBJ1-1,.,TGTGCCAGCAGCTTAATAGGGCAGAACACTGAAGCTTTCTTT,CASSLIGQNTEAFF
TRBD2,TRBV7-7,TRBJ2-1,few,TGTGCCAGCAGCTTAGGAGCGGGGGACGTCTACAATGAGCAGTTCTTC,CASSLGAGDVYNEQFF
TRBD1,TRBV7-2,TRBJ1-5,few,TGTGCCAGCAGCACCACCCCTTTTACAGGGGCGGGTCAGCCCCAGCATTTT,CASSTTPFTGAGQPQHF
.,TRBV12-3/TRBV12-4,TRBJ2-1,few,TGTGCCAGCAGTACCTCCCCCCCGGGAGAGCAGTTCTTC,CASSTSPPGEQFF
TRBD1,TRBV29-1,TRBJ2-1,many,TGCAGCGCTTCGTCAGGGGGCAATGAGCAGTTCTTC,CSASSGGNEQFF
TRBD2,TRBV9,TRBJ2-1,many,TGTGCCAGCAGCGTAGGGGGGGGTTCAACCTACAATGAGCAGTTCTTC,CASSVGGGSTYNEQFF
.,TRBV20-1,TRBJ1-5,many,TGCAGTGCTAGAGGCCCGGGACTGAGCAATCAGCCCCAGCATTTT,CSARGPGLSNQPQHF
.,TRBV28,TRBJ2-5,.,TGTGCCAGCAGGAACGGGGGACTTGAAGAGACCCAGTACTTC,CASRNGGLEETQYF
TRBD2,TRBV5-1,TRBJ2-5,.,TGCGCCAGCAGCTTGTTTCCGGGAGGAGAGGAGACCCAGTACTTC,CASSLFPGGEETQYF
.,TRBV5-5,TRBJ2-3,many,TGTGCCAGCAGCTTGGAGGTAGTGGGACGAACAGATACGCAGTATTTT,CASSLEVVGRTDTQYF
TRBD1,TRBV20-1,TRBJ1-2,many,TGCAGTGCTATAAATACCGGGACAGGGAAGTATGGCTACACCTTC,CSAINTGTGKYGYTF
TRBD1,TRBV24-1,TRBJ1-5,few,TGTGCCACCAGTGAGGACAGGTACAATCAGCCCCAGCATTTT,CATSEDRYNQPQHF
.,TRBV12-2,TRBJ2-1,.,TGTGCAAGTCGCTTAGCAGAAACAGGGGGCTTAGACAATGAGCAGTTCTTC,CASRLAETGGLDNEQFF
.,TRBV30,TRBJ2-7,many,TGTGCCTGGAGCACGTTTCCCCAGCAAGCCTACGAGCAGTACTTC,CAWSTFPQQAYEQYF
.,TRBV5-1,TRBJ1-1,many,TGCGCCAGCAGCTCGATCGGCACTGAAGCTTTCTTT,CASSSIGTEAFF
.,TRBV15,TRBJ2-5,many,TGTGCCACCAGCAGAGATCGACAGTTTCAAGAGACCCAGTACTTC,CATSRDRQFQETQYF
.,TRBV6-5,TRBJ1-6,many,TGTGCCAGCAGTTACAGCCTCCCGGGACACTATAATTCACCCCTCCACTTT,CASSYSLPGHYNSPLHF
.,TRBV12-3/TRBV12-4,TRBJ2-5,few,TGTGCCAGCAGTTCGTTGGACAGCGAAGAGACCCAGTACTTC,CASSSLDSEETQYF
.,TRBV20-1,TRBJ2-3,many,TGCAGTGCTTGGCGCACAGATACGCAGTATTTT,CSAWRTDTQYF
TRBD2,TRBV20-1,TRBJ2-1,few,TGCAGTGCTAAAAGTGGGGACGGGACTAGAGTCCATGAGCAGTTCTTC,CSAKSGDGTRVHEQFF
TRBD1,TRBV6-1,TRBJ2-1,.,TGTGCCAGCAGAGGAACCGGGACAGGGGGTGACAATGAGCAGTTCTTC,CASRGTGTGGDNEQFF
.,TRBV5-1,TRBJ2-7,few,TGCGCCAGCAGCTTGGAGGCAGGCGCTACCTACGAGCAGTACTTC,CASSLEAGATYEQYF
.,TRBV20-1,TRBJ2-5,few,TGCAGTGCTGCCCCGACAGTTCCCTTCGTAGGTACCCAGTACTTC,CSAAPTVPFVGTQYF
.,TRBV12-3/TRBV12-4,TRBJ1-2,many,TGTGCCAGCAGTCATGTGAGAAAACGTTATGGCTACACCTTC,CASSHVRKRYGYTF
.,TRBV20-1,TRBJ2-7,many,TGCAGTGCTAGAGATCTAGTAGCTCACTACGAGCAGTACTTC,CSARDLVAHYEQYF
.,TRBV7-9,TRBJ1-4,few,TGTGCCAGCAGCTTAGCGTTGGCCGCCCGGGAAAAACTGTTTTTT,CASSLALAAREKLFF
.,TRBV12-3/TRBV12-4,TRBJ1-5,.,TGTGCCAGCAGTCCGCAGGATAATCAGCCCCAGCATTTT,CASSPQDNQPQHF
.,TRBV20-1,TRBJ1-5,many,TGCAGTGCCGGGGGGGGCCCTAGCAATCAGCCCCAGCATTTT,CSAGGGPSNQPQHF
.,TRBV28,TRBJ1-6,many,TGTGCCAGCATCACCTCGGCAGTACGATCACCCCTCCACTTT,CASITSAVRSPLHF